The 30 T cell receptor beta chains below were found in one sample sequenced in a study of blood T cell repertoires in COVID-19. Data came from immunoSEQ multiplex PCR; TCRdb stores just in-frame clones and leaves some out. The sample lists roughly 280,000 clones, around 89% occurring once. Sequences were obtained from PBMCs or T cells enriched from blood (not recorded which). The source of these receptors is a woman aged 18-35 years who had recovered from COVID-19.

The gene calls are TRBV10-3 and TRBJ2-2; 7 bases align to TRBD1. Trimming cost V 4 bases and J 7 bases; bases outside gene matches: 0. In germline, CDR1 is ENHRY, CDR2 SYGVKD. The CDR3 is 12 residues long. The CDR3 protein is CAISGTGGELFF. The CDR3 DNA sequence: TGTGCCATCAGTGGGACAGGCGGGGAGCTGTTTTTT.

The chain combines TRBV19 with TRBJ1-2; D might be TRBD1 (5 bases). The V end lost 6 bases, the J end lost 5 bases, and 16 bases lay between the germline ends. CDR1 is LNHDA and CDR2 is SQIVND in the germline V gene (reference sequence). The CDR3 is 14 residues long. The CDR3 bases are TGTGCCAGTAGAAGGCGGGGCGGGTTTTATGGCTACACCTTC. Amino acids: CASRRRGGFYGYTF. Complete variable domain (other parts from reference TRBV19 and TRBJ1-2): DGGITQSPKYLFRKEGQNVTLSCEQNLNHDAMYWYRQDPGQGLRLIYYSQIVNDFQKGDIAEGYSVSREKKESFPLTVTSAQKNPTAFYLCASRRRGGFYGYTFGSGTRLTVV.

V gene TRBV11-2 combines with J gene TRBJ1-1; a possible D gene is TRBD1 (5 bases). The CDR3 runs to 16 residues. The V end lost 1 base, the J end lost 0 bases, and 12 bases lay between the germline ends. CDR1 and CDR2 from the germline V gene are SGHAT and FQNNGV. CDR3 sequence: CASSLGAGHMNTEAFF. The DNA of the CDR3 is TGTGCCAGCAGCTTAGGGGCAGGACACATGAACACTGAAGCTTTCTTT.

In nucleotides, the CDR3 is TGTGCCAGCAGTATACCGGGACAGGGGTCTTTTGGCAATCAGCCCCAGCATTTT. It yields the protein CASSIPGQGSFGNQPQHF. The rearrangement links TRBV28 to TRBJ1-5; 10 nucleotides align to TRBD1. The length of the CDR3 is 18 residues. Germline V gene lookup returns CDR1 MDHEN and CDR2 SYDVKM. V trimming: 5 bases; J trimming: 2 bases; junction bases outside the gene matches: 12.

The chain uses TRBV13 and TRBJ2-1, with 8 bases that match TRBD2. Germline V CDR1 and CDR2: PRHDT, FYEKMQ (reference sequence). V lost 5 bases to trimming and J lost 4 bases; unmatched junction nucleotides: 10. CDR3 length: 16 residues. CDR3 region: CASSPPGGPSYNEQFF. Written as DNA, the CDR3 is TGTGCCAGCAGCCCACCGGGGGGGCCTTCGTACAATGAGCAGTTCTTC.

The chain is built from TRBV30 and TRBJ2-6; 10 bases map to TRBD1. J was trimmed by 3 bases and V by 8 bases; bases with no gene match: 7. The V gene's germline CDR1 is GTSNPN and CDR2 SVGIG (reference sequence). The CDR3 length is 15 residues. DNA for the CDR3: TGTGCCGGGACAGGGGAAGAACGTGGGGCCAACGTCCTGACTTTC. It translates to CAGTGEERGANVLTF.

This clone was seen only once. The gene calls are TRBV5-1 and TRBJ2-7; perhaps TRBD2 as D (6 bases). The CDR3 sequence is 13 residues long. Trimming cost V 3 bases and J 1 base, with 8 bases left between them. Germline CDR1 reads SGHRS; CDR2 reads YFSETQ. CDR3 region: CASSSAGSYEQYF. The CDR3 nucleotides are TGCGCCAGCAGCTCCGCGGGGTCCTACGAGCAGTACTTC.

The J gene is TRBJ2-5, the V gene TRBV24-1; 11 bases match TRBD1. The germline gives CDR1 KGHDR, CDR2 SFDVKD. Germline trimming cut 5 bases from V and 3 bases from J; bases unmatched to any gene: 7. The CDR3 runs 16 residues. CDR3 loop: CATSGPGTGGKETQYF. DNA for the CDR3: TGTGCCACCAGTGGTCCCGGGACAGGGGGAAAAGAGACCCAGTACTTC.

The V gene is TRBV6-5, the J gene TRBJ1-1; maybe TRBD1 (5 bases). Germline V gene lookup returns CDR1 MNHEY and CDR2 SVGAGI. The length of the CDR3 is 13 residues. The V gene lost 7 bases and the J gene lost 0 bases, with 9 bases spanning the gap. CDR3 amino acids: CASNSGLNTEAFF. CDR3 nucleotides: TGTGCCAGCAATTCAGGGCTGAACACTGAAGCTTTCTTT.

J is TRBJ2-3 and V is TRBV19; D is possibly TRBD1 (5 bases). This CDR3 spans 16 amino acids. CDR1 and CDR2 from the germline V gene are LNHDA and SQIVND (reference sequence). With 6 bases removed from V and 2 bases from J, the gap between germline ends came to 18 bases. CDR3 sequence (DNA): TGTGCCAGTAGCCCTCCAAGAGGACAAATCACAGATACGCAGTATTTT. Translating it yields CASSPPRGQITDTQYF.

The chain recombines TRBV6-5 with TRBJ2-3; TRBD1 agrees at 7 bases. V lost 2 bases and J lost 3; bases outside the gene matches: 5. The CDR3 is 15 amino acids. Germline-derived CDR1 and CDR2 are MNHEY and SVGAGI. CDR3 sequence: CASSYADRYTDTQYF. As DNA, the CDR3 is TGTGCCAGCAGTTACGCGGACAGGTATACAGATACGCAGTATTTT.

The chain's CDR3 is CASSGGPTESQYF. The CDR3 DNA sequence: TGTGCCAGCAGCGGGGGCCCGACGGAGTCCCAGTACTTC. The chain carries TRBV3-1 (or the pseudogene TRBV3-2) and TRBJ2-5; tentatively, D is TRBD1 (6 bases). CDR3 length equals 13 residues. The germline gives CDR1 LGHDT, CDR2 YNNKEL (reference sequence). V lost 5 bases to trimming and J lost 9 bases, with 16 bases between them.

The chain has TRBV5-1 and TRBJ2-2, with 9 bases aligning to TRBD1. Trimming at V came to 5 bases and at J to 6 bases, leaving 5 bases not matched to a gene. Germline CDR1 reads SGHRS; CDR2 reads YFSETQ. The CDR3 contains 14 residues. The chain's CDR3 is CASSGTGIAGELFF. CDR3 nucleotide sequence: TGCGCCAGCAGTGGGACAGGGATAGCCGGGGAGCTGTTTTTT. Using reference TRBV5-1 and TRBJ2-2 for the parts outside the CDR3, the full variable domain is KAGVTQTPRYLIKTRGQQVTLSCSPISGHRSVSWYQQTPGQGLQFLFEYFSETQRNKGNFPGRFSGRQFSNSRSEMNVSTLELGDSALYLCASSGTGIAGELFFGEGSRLTVL.

In DNA form, the CDR3 reads TGTGCCAGCAGCCAAGTTGTCCCGGGAGGCGAGACCCAGTACTTC. It specifies CASSQVVPGGETQYF. The chain employs TRBV3-1 (or the pseudogene TRBV3-2) and TRBJ2-5; 7 nucleotides align to TRBD2. CDR3 length: 15 residues. V lost 1 base and J lost 5; bases outside the gene matches: 7. The germline CDR1 and CDR2 sequences are LGHDT and YNNKEL (reference sequence).

The V and J genes are TRBV24-1 and TRBJ1-5; 8 nucleotides match TRBD1. Germline trimming cut 3 bases from V and 2 bases from J; bases unmatched to any gene: 8. CDR1 KGHDR and CDR2 SFDVKD come from the germline V gene. CDR3 length: 17 residues. The CDR3: CATSDPTTGEGNQPQHF. In nucleotides, the CDR3 is TGTGCCACCAGTGATCCTACGACAGGGGAAGGCAATCAGCCCCAGCATTTT.

The J gene is TRBJ2-5, the V gene TRBV2; possibly TRBD2 for D (7 bases). The CDR3 loop spans 13 amino acids. Trimming took 6 bases from V and 1 from J, leaving 9 bases between them. Germline CDR1 is SNHLY and CDR2 is FYNNEI. Here the CDR3 DNA reads TGTGCCAGCAGCCGGGGGGCCCAAGAGACCCAGTACTTC. This gives the protein CASSRGAQETQYF.

The chain joins TRBV27 to TRBJ1-2, with D perhaps TRBD1 (6 bases). The CDR3 totals 12 residues. V lost 4 bases to trimming and J lost 7 bases, with 10 bases between them. Germline V gene sequence: CDR1 MNHEY, CDR2 SMNVEV (reference sequence). CDR3 in amino acids: CASSSTGTGYTF. The CDR3 DNA follows: TGTGCCAGCAGTTCCACAGGGACTGGCTACACCTTC.

The chain employs TRBV14 and TRBJ1-5, with unresolved D. V was pared by 1 base and J by 6 bases, with 4 bases between. Germline V gene sequence: CDR1 SGHDN, CDR2 FVKESK. The CDR3 loop spans 12 amino acids. This chain's CDR3 is CASSQAGQPQHF. As DNA, the CDR3 is TGTGCCAGCAGCCAAGCCGGTCAGCCCCAGCATTTT.

As regards this clone: Other DNA variants within this sample encode the same CDR3. The genes are TRBV5-1 and TRBJ2-7; 11 nucleotides align to TRBD2. The CDR3 sequence is 14 residues long. Per germline, CDR1 SGHRS and CDR2 YFSETQ. The junction had 3 bases not matched to a gene; V was cut back by 4 bases and J by 3 bases. In DNA form, the CDR3 reads TGCGCCAGCAGCCCGGGGACTAGCGGCTACGAGCAGTACTTC. Protein product: CASSPGTSGYEQYF. The full variable domain, rest sourced from reference TRBV5-1 and TRBJ2-7, is KAGVTQTPRYLIKTRGQQVTLSCSPISGHRSVSWYQQTPGQGLQFLFEYFSETQRNKGNFPGRFSGRQFSNSRSEMNVSTLELGDSALYLCASSPGTSGYEQYFGPGTRLTVT.

The chain links TRBV15 to TRBJ2-3; TRBD2 might be the D (6 bases). Germline lookup yields CDR1 LNHNV and CDR2 YYDKDF (reference sequence). The ends were cut back, 8 bases at V and 5 bases at J, with 14 bases in the middle. This CDR3 is 13 amino acids long. The CDR3 here is CATGRAGIDTQYF. The CDR3 coding sequence is TGTGCCACCGGAAGGGCGGGGATAGATACGCAGTATTTT.

This chain uses TRBV6-1 with TRBJ1-6, with no clear D. Germline V CDR1 and CDR2: MNHNS, SASEGT. The germline V and J ends were trimmed by 0 bases and 6 bases, with 9 bases remaining between them. The CDR3 runs to 15 residues. The CDR3 spells CASSEAKLVNSPLHF. The CDR3 DNA is TGTGCCAGCAGTGAAGCGAAGTTAGTTAATTCACCCCTCCACTTT.

V usage is TRBV25-1 and J usage is TRBJ1-2; D perhaps matches TRBD1 (6 bases). CDR3 size: 14 residues. The V end lost 1 base, the J end lost 8 bases, and 14 bases lay between the germline ends. The germline V gene has CDR1 MGHDK and CDR2 SYGVNS. The CDR3 DNA sequence: TGTGCCAGCAGTGAATCAGACAGGATCGCGGGCTACACCTTC. Amino acid sequence: CASSESDRIAGYTF.

The chain joins TRBV3-1 (or the pseudogene TRBV3-2) to TRBJ2-5, with D maybe TRBD2 (6 bases). The V and J ends lost 1 base and 9 bases respectively, with 18 bases between them. The CDR3 runs 15 residues. The germline gives CDR1 LGHDT, CDR2 YNNKEL (reference sequence). This chain's CDR3 is CASSQVGGALGAQYF. DNA for the CDR3: TGTGCCAGCAGCCAAGTTGGAGGGGCCCTAGGGGCCCAGTACTTC.

The chain links TRBV28 to TRBJ2-7, with 8 bases that match TRBD1. V lost 6 bases and J lost 0; bases outside the gene matches: 7. Germline-derived CDR1 and CDR2 are MDHEN and SYDVKM. The CDR3 consists of 15 residues. Here the CDR3 reads CASSSGGQSSYEQYF. In nucleotides, the CDR3 is TGTGCCAGCAGCTCAGGGGGCCAAAGCTCCTACGAGCAGTACTTC.

The genes are TRBV28 and TRBJ2-5; 12 bases are shared with TRBD2. Germline V lookup: CDR1 MDHEN, CDR2 SYDVKM. CDR3 length: 19 residues. Trimming took 7 bases from V and 4 from J; bases not matched to a gene: 19. CDR3 residues: CASTPRVASGGASVETQYF. CDR3 DNA: TGTGCCAGCACCCCCAGGGTGGCTAGCGGGGGGGCCTCGGTAGAGACCCAGTACTTC. The whole variable domain, filled in from reference TRBV28 and TRBJ2-5, reads DVKVTQSSRYLVKRTGEKVFLECVQDMDHENMFWYRQDPGLGLRLIYFSYDVKMKEKGDIPEGYSVSREKKERFSLILESASTNQTSMYLCASTPRVASGGASVETQYFGPGTRLLVL.

V usage is TRBV5-1 and J usage is TRBJ1-1; D is possibly TRBD1 (5 bases). Germline assignment: CDR1 SGHRS and CDR2 YFSETQ. The CDR3 has 13 residues. Trimming removed 2 bases at V and 4 bases at J, with 9 bases between. The CDR3 coding sequence is TGCGCCAGCAGCTTAACAGGTACCACTGAAGCTTTCTTT. Its protein product is CASSLTGTTEAFF.

The rearrangement joins TRBV28 to TRBJ2-7; 7 bases are a match to TRBD2. The CDR3 is 13 residues long. Germline CDR1 and CDR2: MDHEN and SYDVKM. V was clipped by 8 bases and J by 2 bases; unmatched bases: 6. For the CDR3, the DNA is TGTGCCAGCCTTGCTAGCGGCCCCTACGAGCAGTACTTC. This sequence encodes CASLASGPYEQYF.

The chain employs TRBV11-3 and TRBJ1-1; the match to TRBD1 covers 10 bases. The ends lost 6 bases at V and 1 base at J; junction bases unmatched: 2. There are 14 residues in the CDR3. CDR1 and CDR2 (germline): SGHNT, YENEEA. The CDR3 is CASRRDRGNTEAFF. The CDR3 region has the DNA TGTGCCAGCAGGCGGGACAGGGGGAACACTGAAGCTTTCTTT.

This chain uses TRBV5-3 with TRBJ2-7; the match to TRBD2 covers 11 bases. Being an ORF, TRBV5-3 has a function that is uncertain. The CDR3 runs 17 residues. J lost 0 bases, V lost 4 bases, and 9 bases had no gene match. The CDR3 DNA reads TGTGCCAGAAGCCGGGCTAGCGGGGGGATTCCCTCCTACGAGCAGTACTTC. Encoded protein: CARSRASGGIPSYEQYF.

This chain links TRBV5-1 with TRBJ2-5; the D gene is possibly TRBD1 (6 bases). The CDR3 is 15 residues long. The V and J ends lost 3 bases and 1 base respectively, with 13 bases between them. Germline values: CDR1 SGHRS, CDR2 YFSETQ. CDR3 bases: TGCGCCAGCAGCTATCTGACAGGCTCCCAAGAGACCCAGTACTTC. Its protein is CASSYLTGSQETQYF.